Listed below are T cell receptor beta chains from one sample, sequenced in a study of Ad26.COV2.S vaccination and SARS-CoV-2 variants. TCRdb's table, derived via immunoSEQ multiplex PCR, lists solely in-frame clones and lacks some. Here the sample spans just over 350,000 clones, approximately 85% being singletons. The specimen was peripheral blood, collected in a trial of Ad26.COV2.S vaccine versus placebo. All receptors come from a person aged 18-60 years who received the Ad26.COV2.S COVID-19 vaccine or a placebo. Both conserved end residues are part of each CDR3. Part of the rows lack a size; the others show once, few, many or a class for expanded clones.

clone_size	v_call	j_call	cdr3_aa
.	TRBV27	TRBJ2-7	CASRDRGGYEQYF
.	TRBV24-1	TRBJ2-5	CATSLAGGPGETQYF
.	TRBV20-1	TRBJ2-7	CSASGGKNEQYF
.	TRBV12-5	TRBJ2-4	CASGNGLAGNIQYF
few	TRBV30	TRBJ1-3	CAWSGSGNTIYF
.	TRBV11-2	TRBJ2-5	CASSLVGGETQYF
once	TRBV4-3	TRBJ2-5	CASSRLWDKQETQYF
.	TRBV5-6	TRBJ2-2	CASSLAGTGIDGELFF
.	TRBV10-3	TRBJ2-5	CAISGLAGLGETQYF
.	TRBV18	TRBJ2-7	CASSSTGAYEQYF
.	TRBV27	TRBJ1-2	CASSLQSAGGHYGYTF
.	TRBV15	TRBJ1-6	CATSSIREGGNSPLHF
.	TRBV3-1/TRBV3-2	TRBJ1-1	CASSPYRGLTEAFF
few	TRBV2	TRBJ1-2	CASSEGFSYGYTF
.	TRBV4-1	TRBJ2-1	CASSLRRDDEQFF
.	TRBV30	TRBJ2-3	CAWTGALSTDTQYF
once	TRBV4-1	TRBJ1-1	CASSQAPPWNTEAFF
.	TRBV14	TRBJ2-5	CASSHPTSGDAYRETQYF
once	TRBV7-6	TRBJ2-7	CASSLEASGRREQYF
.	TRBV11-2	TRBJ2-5	CASSQQGGYPETQYF
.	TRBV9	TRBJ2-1	CASSVATGRDEQFF
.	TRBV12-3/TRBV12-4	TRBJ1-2	CASSANLYGYTF
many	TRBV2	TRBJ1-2	CASRGRYGYTF
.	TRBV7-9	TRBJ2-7	CASSSGGQGNEQYF
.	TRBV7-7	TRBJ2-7	CASSLAAGISYEQYF
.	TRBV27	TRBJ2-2	CASNLGGTGTGELFF
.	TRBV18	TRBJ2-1	CASSPANFLAGGRIEQFF
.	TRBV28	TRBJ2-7	CASSAVAGGRRYEQYF
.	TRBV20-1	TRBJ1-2	CSASGANYGYTF
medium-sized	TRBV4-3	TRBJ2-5	CASSQDVGQQETQYF
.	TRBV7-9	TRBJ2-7	CASSQAGSYEQYF
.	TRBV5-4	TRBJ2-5	CASSLGLAGEETQYF